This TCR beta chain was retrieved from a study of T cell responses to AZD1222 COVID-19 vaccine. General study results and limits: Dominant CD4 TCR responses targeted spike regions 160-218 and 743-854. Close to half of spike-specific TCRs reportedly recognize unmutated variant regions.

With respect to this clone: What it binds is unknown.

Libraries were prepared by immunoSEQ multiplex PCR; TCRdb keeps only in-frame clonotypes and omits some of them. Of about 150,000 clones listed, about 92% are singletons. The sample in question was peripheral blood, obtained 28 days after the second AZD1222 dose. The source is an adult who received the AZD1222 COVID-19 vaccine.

The CDR3 spells CASSSDRGGTGELFF. Here the CDR3 DNA reads TGTGCCAGCAGCTCCGACAGGGGAGGCACCGGGGAGCTGTTTTTT. The V and J genes are TRBV7-3 and TRBJ2-2; 8 bases are a match to TRBD1. The germline CDR1 and CDR2 sequences are SGHTA and FQGTGA. CDR3 size: 15 residues. The ends lost 4 bases at V and 4 bases at J; junction bases unmatched: 5. Complete variable domain (other parts from reference TRBV7-3 and TRBJ2-2): GAGVSQTPSNKVTEKGKYVELRCDPISGHTALYWYRQSLGQGPEFLIYFQGTGAADDSGLPNDRFFAVRPEGSVSTLKIQRTERGDSAVYLCASSSDRGGTGELFFGEGSRLTVL.